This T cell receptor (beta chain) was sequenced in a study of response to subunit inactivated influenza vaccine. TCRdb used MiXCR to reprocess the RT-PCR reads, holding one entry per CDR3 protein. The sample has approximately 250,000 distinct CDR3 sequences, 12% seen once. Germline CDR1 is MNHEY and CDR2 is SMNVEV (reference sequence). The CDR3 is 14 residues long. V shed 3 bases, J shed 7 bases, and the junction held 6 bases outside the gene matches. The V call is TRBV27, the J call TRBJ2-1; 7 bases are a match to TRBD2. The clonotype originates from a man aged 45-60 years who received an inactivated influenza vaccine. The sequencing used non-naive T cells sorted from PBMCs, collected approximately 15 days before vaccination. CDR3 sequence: CASSLVRLANEQFF. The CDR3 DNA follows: TGTGCCAGCAGTTTGGTCAGACTAGCAAATGAGCAGTTCTTC.